This paragraph reports one TCR beta chain. Its antigen is not identified. This entry is derived from a study of OX40 agonist ivuxolimab in advanced cancers. Study-level findings and limits: Relative to CD4+ cells, CD8+ T cells on average had more expanded clones. What antigens the expanded peripheral T cells recognized was never established. Some nonresponders likewise displayed low normalized T-cell clonal expansion.

The CDR3 spans 14 residues. Here immunoSEQ multiplex PCR was the method, and the copy in TCRdb shows in-frame clones only, minus some. Counted here are fewer than 85,000 clones, roughly 80% occurring once; the ten biggest clones make up around 1.7%. Sequenced here: CD4+ or CD8+ T cells sorted from blood, sampled in a trial of the OX40 agonist ivuxolimab. This receptor was taken from an adult with an advanced solid tumor such as melanoma, head and neck, liver or kidney cancer. The chain uses TRBV12-1 and TRBJ1-2; the D segment call TRBD1 is taken from the table without a DNA check. TRBV12-1 is given as a pseudogene. CDR3 amino acids: CASSSGQGSAGYTF. Here the CDR3 DNA reads TGTGCCAGCAGCTCGGGACAGGGGAGTGCTGGCTACACCTTC.